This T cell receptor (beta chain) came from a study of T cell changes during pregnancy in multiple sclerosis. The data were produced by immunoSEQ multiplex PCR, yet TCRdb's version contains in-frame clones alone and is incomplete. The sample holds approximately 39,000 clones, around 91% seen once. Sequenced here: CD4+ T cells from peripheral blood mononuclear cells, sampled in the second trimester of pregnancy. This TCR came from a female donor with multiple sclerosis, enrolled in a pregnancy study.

CDR3 nucleotide sequence: TGCGCCAGCGCAGACACCTCTATTAGAAACACCATATATTTT. Translated, it gives CASADTSIRNTIYF. J is TRBJ1-3 and V is TRBV5-1; no clear D. The germline V gene has CDR1 SGHRS and CDR2 YFSETQ. Trimming removed 7 bases from V and 5 bases from J, with 16 bases in between. CDR3 length equals 14 residues.